This T cell receptor (beta chain) was sequenced in a study of early T cells in non-severe SARS-CoV-2 infection. The overall study: Chains from this unsorted whole-blood bulk RNA could not be paired. Whole-study results and caveats: Database matching using VDJdb favored anti-spike CD8 responses, with private and CD4 specificities left missing.

CDR3 length: 10 amino acids. J was trimmed by 7 bases and V by 8 bases; bases with no gene match: 2. Germline lookup yields CDR1 SNHLY and CDR2 FYNNEI. There are a few counts of this clonotype. The antigen remains unidentified. Individual cDNA molecules received unique molecular identifiers. TCRdb itself ran the 5' RACE reads through MiXCR, one entry per CDR3 protein. The sample lists roughly 90,000 distinct CDR3 sequences, around 13% seen once, with around 5.8% in the top ten. The sequenced sample consisted of whole blood. This sequence was found in an adult who was a healthcare worker with PCR-confirmed SARS-CoV-2 infection or an uninfected control (not recorded which). This chain joins TRBV2 and TRBJ2-7; 7 nucleotides line up with TRBD2. The chain's CDR3 is CASGRGEQYF. As DNA, the CDR3 is TGTGCCAGCGGGAGGGGAGAGCAGTACTTC.